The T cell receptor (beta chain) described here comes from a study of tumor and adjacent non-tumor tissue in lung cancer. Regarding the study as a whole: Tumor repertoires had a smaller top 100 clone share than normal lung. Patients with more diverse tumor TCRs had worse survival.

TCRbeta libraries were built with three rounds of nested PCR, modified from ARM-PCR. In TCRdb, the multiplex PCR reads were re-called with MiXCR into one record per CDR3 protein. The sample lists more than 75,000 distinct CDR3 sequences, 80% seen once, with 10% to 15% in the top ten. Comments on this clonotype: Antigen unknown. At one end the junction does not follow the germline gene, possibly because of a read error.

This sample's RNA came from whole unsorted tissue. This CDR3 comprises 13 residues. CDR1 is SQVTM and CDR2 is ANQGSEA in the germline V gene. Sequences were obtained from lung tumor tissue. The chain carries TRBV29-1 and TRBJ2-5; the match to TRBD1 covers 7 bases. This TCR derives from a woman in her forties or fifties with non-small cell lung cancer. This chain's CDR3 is CSVLGTDQETQNF. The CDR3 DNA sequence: TGCAGTGTTCTGGGGACAGACCAAGAGACCCAGAACTTC.